The 9 T cell receptor beta chains presented below share a single source sample, sequenced in a study of T-cell reconstitution after alpha-beta-depleted transplantation in children. Researchers prepared the TCRbeta library using unique molecular identifiers, the study reports. TCRdb independently ran MiXCR on the PCR reads; one entry per CDR3 protein. The table lists about 260,000 distinct CDR3 sequences, roughly 12% of them singletons, with about 25% in the top ten. The material sequenced was peripheral blood, taken 180 days after TCRalphabeta/CD19-depleted stem cell transplant. The source of these receptors is a male patient between 2 and 15 years old who had a stem cell transplant for chronic granulomatous disease, so the T cells may come from the graft donor.

This clonotype was counted ten times or more. The chain is built from TRBV3-1 and TRBJ2-1, with 8 positions matching TRBD2. Losses at the gene ends were 0 bases for V and 6 bases for J; bases not matched to a gene: 4. The CDR3 is made up of 15 amino acids. The germline V gene encodes CDR1 LGHDT and CDR2 YNNKEL (reference sequence). Here the CDR3 reads CASSQDPLAGNEQFF. In nucleotides, the CDR3 is TGTGCCAGCAGCCAAGACCCTCTAGCGGGCAATGAGCAGTTCTTC.

There are many counts of this clonotype. This chain links TRBV6-1 with TRBJ2-5, with 14 nucleotides matching TRBD2. Germline lookup yields CDR1 MNHNS and CDR2 SASEGT. There are 17 residues in the CDR3. Germline trimming cut 5 bases from V and 5 bases from J; bases unmatched to any gene: 10. The CDR3 DNA reads as TGTGCCAGCAGTCGCGGACTAGCGGGAGGCCGGGCGGAGACCCAGTACTTC. Protein sequence: CASSRGLAGGRAETQYF.

This chain connects TRBV18 to TRBJ1-3, with D unclear. CDR3 size: 16 residues. The V end was cut by 3 bases, the J end by 0 bases, with 12 bases between. The V gene's germline CDR1 is KGHSH and CDR2 LQKENI. CDR3 in amino acids: CASSPVAESSGNTIYF. DNA for the CDR3: TGTGCCAGCTCACCGGTCGCCGAAAGCTCTGGAAACACCATATATTTT.

This clonotype was recorded many times. The J gene is TRBJ2-7, the V gene TRBV9; D might be TRBD1 (5 bases). The V end was cut by 0 bases, the J end by 2 bases, with 9 bases between. Germline V gene sequence: CDR1 SGDLS, CDR2 YYNGEE. The CDR3 is 14 residues long. The CDR3 sequence is CASSVELTAYEQYF. The CDR3 region has the DNA TGTGCCAGCAGCGTAGAGCTGACAGCCTACGAGCAGTACTTC.

This clonotype was counted many times. The gene calls are TRBV7-8 and TRBJ2-1; a possible D gene is TRBD2 (6 bases). CDR1 is SGHVS, CDR2 FQNEAQ, per germline. V was trimmed by 1 base and J by 2 bases, leaving 12 bases between them. CDR3 length: 16 residues. The CDR3 spells CASSLGRGPPYNEQFF. The CDR3 nucleotides are TGTGCCAGCAGCTTAGGGCGGGGCCCCCCCTACAATGAGCAGTTCTTC.

This clonotype has ten or more counts. The J gene is TRBJ2-7, the V gene TRBV5-6; the match to TRBD1 covers 7 bases. J gave up 2 bases and V 4 bases, and 12 bases lay outside the gene matches. This CDR3 spans 16 amino acids. Germline assignment: CDR1 SGHDT and CDR2 YYEEEE. The CDR3 region is CASSPRQGVSAYEQYF. CDR3 nucleotide sequence: TGTGCCAGCAGCCCCCGACAGGGCGTATCCGCCTACGAGCAGTACTTC.

This clonotype occurred many times. The chain employs TRBV3-1 and TRBJ2-7; TRBD1 matches 8 bases. The V segment lost 1 base and the J segment 3 bases; nucleotides outside the gene matches: 2. The CDR3 runs 14 residues. From germline, CDR1 is LGHDT and CDR2 YNNKEL (reference sequence). The CDR3 DNA is TGTGCCAGCAGCCAAGGGACAGGGCGCTACGAGCAGTACTTC. It is translated as CASSQGTGRYEQYF.

There are many counts of this clonotype. The chain employs TRBV12-3 or TRBV12-4 and TRBJ2-1; 7 bases match TRBD2. The CDR3 has 15 residues. Trimming took 7 bases from V and 2 from J; bases not matched to a gene: 8. The CDR3 bases are TGTGCCAGCACTTCCCCCGGGACTACCTACAATGAGCAGTTCTTC. Its translation: CASTSPGTTYNEQFF.

This clonotype was detected ten times or more. V is TRBV9 and J is TRBJ1-1, with D possibly being TRBD1 (6 bases). The CDR3 covers 13 residues. Trimming pared 3 bases from V and 1 base from J, leaving 7 bases between. Germline V gene data show CDR1 as SGDLS and CDR2 as YYNGEE. The CDR3 sequence is CASSAGQNTEAFF. The CDR3 bases are TGTGCCAGCAGCGCGGGACAGAACACTGAAGCTTTCTTT.